The clone carrying this T cell receptor (beta chain) was counted a few times. Its antigen is as yet unknown. These data come from a study of CD8+ T cells in alopecia areata. Germline CDR1 and CDR2: SNHLY and FYNNEI. This CDR3 has 12 amino acids. V lost 4 bases and J 3 bases, leaving 7 bases between the germline ends. Study-wide results and caveats: The study found higher clonality in lesional than normal scalp, especially in alopecia totalis/universalis. TCR sharing was clearer in mice than between patients, perhaps partly owing to patient HLA diversity. Scalp samples also yield sequences of resident alphabeta T cells from normal skin.

Reverse transcription of extracted RNA yielded cDNA, which provided the sequencing template. Clones were sequenced by immunoSEQ multiplex PCR, and TCRdb holds only the in-frame ones, with some missing. The sample consists of about 180,000 clones, roughly 63% of them appearing once. Lesional scalp punch biopsies and peripheral blood were collected from alopecia areata patients. This material consisted of CD4+ T cells sorted from blood, taken at week 0. The chain carries TRBV2 and TRBJ2-7; no firm D call. This clonotype was sampled from a human donor with alopecia areata. The CDR3 loop reads CASSGGFYEQYF. The CDR3 nucleotides read TGTGCCAGCAGTGGGGGATTCTACGAGCAGTACTTC. Full variable domain (remainder filled in from reference TRBV2 and TRBJ2-7): EPEVTQTPSHQVTQMGQEVILRCVPISNHLYFYWYRQILGQKVEFLVSFYNNEISEKSEIFDDQFSVERPDGSNFTLKIRSTKLEDSAMYFCASSGGFYEQYFGPGTRLTVT.